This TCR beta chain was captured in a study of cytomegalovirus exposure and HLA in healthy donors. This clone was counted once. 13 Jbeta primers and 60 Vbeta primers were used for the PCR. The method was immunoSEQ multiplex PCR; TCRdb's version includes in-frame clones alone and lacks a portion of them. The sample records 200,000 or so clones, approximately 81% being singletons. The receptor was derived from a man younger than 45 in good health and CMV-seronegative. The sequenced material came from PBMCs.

The CDR3 sequence is CASSDPRGGRFETQYF. Here the CDR3 DNA reads TGTGCCAGCAGCGACCCCCGGGGGGGGAGGTTTGAGACCCAGTACTTC. The chain joins TRBV7-2 to TRBJ2-5, with 8 nucleotides matching TRBD2. CDR1 SGHTA and CDR2 FQGNSA come from the germline V gene. The CDR3 contains 16 residues. With 5 bases clipped from V and 5 bases from J, the junction kept 13 bases outside the gene matches. Full variable domain (outside the CDR3, taken from reference TRBV7-2 and TRBJ2-5): GAGVSQSPSNKVTEKGKDVELRCDPISGHTALYWYRQSLGQGLEFLIYFQGNSAPDKSGLPSDRFSAERTGGSVSTLTIQRTQQEDSAVYLCASSDPRGGRFETQYFGPGTRLLVL.